This entry lists 14 T cell receptor beta chains sequenced from one sample in a study of T cell repertoires in cytomegalovirus infection. Each CDR3 protein gets one entry after TCRdb re-called the reads with MiXCR. The sample includes some 680,000 distinct CDR3 sequences, less than 40% seen only once; the top ten take roughly 2.8%. The specimen was PBMCs. The receptor set was obtained from a human donor in good health (CMV status not recorded). Some clones in this sample may be carry-over from other donors' samples.

This clonotype was counted only a few times. V and J are TRBV7-2 and TRBJ2-5; D is possibly TRBD1 (5 bases). The CDR3 contains 16 residues. Germline CDR1 is SGHTA and CDR2 is FQGNSA. The germline V and J ends were trimmed by 2 bases and 4 bases, with 17 bases remaining between them. CDR3 amino acids: CASSLWGEISGETQYF. CDR3 sequence (DNA): TGTGCCAGCAGCTTATGGGGCGAAATATCGGGAGAGACCCAGTACTTC. Filled out from reference TRBV7-2 and TRBJ2-5, the complete variable domain reads GAGVSQSPSNKVTEKGKDVELRCDPISGHTALYWYRQSLGQGLEFLIYFQGNSAPDKSGLPSDRFSAERTGGSVSTLTIQRTQQEDSAVYLCASSLWGEISGETQYFGPGTRLLVL.

This clonotype has at least ten counts. The V call is TRBV7-2, the J call TRBJ2-5; D is uncertain. Trimming took 1 base from V and 7 from J, leaving 4 bases between them. This CDR3 has 11 amino acids. The germline gives CDR1 SGHTA, CDR2 FQGNSA. CDR3: CASSLEVTQYF. The CDR3 region has the DNA TGTGCCAGCAGCTTAGAGGTGACCCAGTACTTC.

Note on this clonotype: No conserved phenylalanine or tryptophan is present at the end of the CDR3, so a read error is the likely explanation. V is TRBV7-2 and J is TRBJ1-5; TRBD1 matches 8 bases. V lost 6 bases, J lost 9 bases, and 4 bases stayed unmatched. Germline lookup yields CDR1 SGHTA and CDR2 FQGNSA. The CDR3 extends over 12 amino acids. The CDR3 nucleotides are TGTGCCAGCAGTCGAGACAGGGGGCCCCAGCATTTG. This gives the protein CASSRDRGPQHL.

This clonotype was found a few times. CDR3 sequence reads: CASSLGTPGHTIYF. The CDR3 DNA reads as TGTGCCAGCAGCTTAGGAACTCCGGGGCACACCATATATTTT. This chain connects TRBV13 to TRBJ1-3; D might be TRBD1 (5 bases). Germline values: CDR1 PRHDT, CDR2 FYEKMQ (reference sequence). V lost 0 bases to trimming and J lost 8 bases, with 11 bases between them. The CDR3 has 14 amino acids.

The V and J genes are TRBV20-1 and TRBJ1-1; weak D call: TRBD1 (6 bases). V dropped 3 bases and J dropped 3 bases, with 8 bases sitting between them. Germline V gene sequence: CDR1 DFQATT, CDR2 SNEGSKA (reference sequence). This CDR3 comprises 12 residues. As DNA, the CDR3 is TGCAGTGCTAGGAACAGGGACACTGAAGCTTTCTTT. Residues: CSARNRDTEAFF.

This clonotype has a handful of counts. The chain carries TRBV29-1 and TRBJ2-4; 7 nucleotides match TRBD1. The germline V gene has CDR1 SQVTM and CDR2 ANQGSEA. The CDR3 consists of 16 residues. Unmatched junction bases numbered 10, after V lost 0 bases and J lost 5 bases. CDR3 in DNA: TGCAGCGTTGAAGAGGGGACCGGGACAGACCAAAACATTCAGTACTTC. Amino acid sequence: CSVEEGTGTDQNIQYF.

The chain has TRBV6-1 and TRBJ1-3; tentative D call: TRBD1 (5 bases). From germline, CDR1 is MNHNS and CDR2 SASEGT. The CDR3 length is 16 residues. Trimming took 2 bases from V and 0 from J, leaving 11 bases between them. CDR3 sequence (DNA): TGTGCCAGCAGTGAAACAGGTCCCGGCTCTGGAAACACCATATATTTT. Protein product: CASSETGPGSGNTIYF.

This clonotype was observed at least ten times. The V call is TRBV4-1, the J call TRBJ1-1; a weak D match, TRBD1 (5 bases). V lost 1 base and J 4 bases, leaving 10 bases between the germline ends. From germline, CDR1 is MGHRA and CDR2 YSYEKL. The CDR3 spans 14 residues. Here the CDR3 reads CASSQVTVGTEAFF. For the CDR3, the DNA is TGCGCCAGCAGCCAAGTGACAGTGGGCACTGAAGCTTTCTTT.

This clonotype has only a few counts. This rearrangement joins TRBV28 to TRBJ2-5; the match to TRBD1 covers 7 bases. Germline V gene lookup returns CDR1 MDHEN and CDR2 SYDVKM. CDR3 length: 15 residues. V lost 5 bases to trimming and J lost 5 bases; unmatched junction nucleotides: 11. The CDR3 DNA follows: TGTGCCAGCAGTCACCGCCCGACAGGGAAGGAGACCCAGTACTTC. It codes for CASSHRPTGKETQYF.

Comments on this clonotype: As the CDR3 is not closed by the conserved phenylalanine or tryptophan, this likely results from a read error. This rearrangement joins TRBV6-5 to TRBJ2-1, with TRBD2 matching 13 bases. This CDR3 is built from 19 residues. Germline assignment: CDR1 MNHEY and CDR2 SVGAGI. Germline trimming cut 0 bases from V and 12 bases from J; bases unmatched to any gene: 17. CDR3 residues: CASSYSDPTSGRAPWGQFL. The CDR3 region has the DNA TGTGCCAGCAGTTACTCGGACCCAACTAGCGGGAGGGCCCCGTGGGGGCAGTTCTTA.

The V call is TRBV5-5, the J call TRBJ1-4; D ambiguous. The CDR3 length is 15 residues. Germline V lookup: CDR1 SGHKS, CDR2 YYEKEE (reference sequence). The germline V and J ends were trimmed by 0 bases and 8 bases, with 14 bases remaining between them. The CDR3 sequence: CASSLAPGGREKLFF. Here the CDR3 DNA reads TGTGCCAGCAGCTTGGCCCCGGGAGGACGGGAAAAACTGTTTTTT.

This clonotype was seen at least ten times. The chain is built from TRBV7-8 and TRBJ2-1; possible D gene TRBD1, 6 bases. V lost 1 base and J 2 bases, leaving 9 bases between the germline ends. The length of the CDR3 is 15 residues. Germline V gene sequence: CDR1 SGHVS, CDR2 FQNEAQ. CDR3 DNA sequence: TGTGCCAGCAGCTTAGTAGGGGGAGCCTACAATGAGCAGTTCTTC. It specifies CASSLVGGAYNEQFF.

This clonotype was detected only a few times. The chain combines TRBV7-3 with TRBJ2-1, with 9 bases matching TRBD2. J gave up 8 bases and V 5 bases, and 10 bases lay outside the gene matches. This CDR3 region has 15 residues. The germline CDR1 and CDR2 sequences are SGHTA and FQGTGA. In nucleotides, the CDR3 is TGTGCCAGCAGCCGCGACGCGGGGGGGCCTTATGAGCAGTTCTTC. Translating gives CASSRDAGGPYEQFF.

DNA of the CDR3: TGTGCCAGCAGTTACCCCGCCGGAACGAAAAACATTCAGTACTTC. Residues: CASSYPAGTKNIQYF. The chain recombines TRBV28 with TRBJ2-4; D not resolved. Germline CDR1 is MDHEN and CDR2 is SYDVKM. The CDR3 runs 15 residues. V was cut by 4 bases and J by 4 bases, with 14 bases left in between.